A single sample is the source of the 20 T cell receptor beta chains below, sequenced in a study of shared clonotypes between healthy human individuals. Data came from immunoSEQ multiplex PCR; TCRdb stores just in-frame clones and leaves some out. The data contain about 990,000 clones, around 78% of them singletons. Material: memory CD4+ T cells from PBMCs. The subset is: CD45RA-negative fraction. The receptors originated from a man between 18 and 29 years old in good health. Some clones in this sample may be carry-over from other donors' samples.

The chain joins TRBV4-1 to TRBJ2-7, with 13 bases matching TRBD2. This CDR3 has 17 amino acids. CDR1 and CDR2 from the germline V gene are MGHRA and YSYEKL. Losses at the gene ends were 4 bases for V and 4 bases for J; bases not matched to a gene: 10. The CDR3 is CASSPGLAGARGYEQYF. The DNA of the CDR3 is TGCGCCAGCAGCCCCGGACTAGCGGGGGCCCGCGGGTACGAGCAGTACTTC.

This chain connects TRBV30 to TRBJ1-6, with TRBD1 matching 7 bases. Germline lookup yields CDR1 GTSNPN and CDR2 SVGIG (reference sequence). This CDR3 has 13 amino acids. J was trimmed by 6 bases and V by 4 bases; bases with no gene match: 3. The CDR3 region has the DNA TGTGCCTGGACGGGACAGAGTAATTCACCCCTCCACTTT. Amino acid sequence: CAWTGQSNSPLHF.

The chain carries TRBV4-1 and TRBJ1-5; D possibly corresponds to TRBD1 (5 bases). Looked up from germline, CDR1 is MGHRA and CDR2 is YSYEKL. The CDR3 extends over 15 amino acids. The V gene lost 1 base and the J gene lost 6 bases, with 13 bases spanning the gap. The CDR3 region has the DNA TGCGCCAGCAGCCAAGCTTTCCAGGGAATTCAGCCCCAGCATTTT. Protein: CASSQAFQGIQPQHF.

This clone was counted a single time. This chain links TRBV29-1 with TRBJ2-3; a weak D match, TRBD1 (6 bases). This CDR3 spans 13 amino acids. The germline CDR1 and CDR2 sequences are SQVTM and ANQGSEA. Trimming took 6 bases from V and 5 from J, leaving 15 bases between them. This CDR3 reads CSVLRGLEDTQYF. As DNA, the CDR3 is TGCAGCGTCCTCAGGGGTTTAGAAGATACGCAGTATTTT.

V usage is TRBV5-1 and J usage is TRBJ2-2; D gene uncertain. V lost 4 bases, J lost 7 bases, and 14 bases lay in between. Germline CDR1 reads SGHRS; CDR2 reads YFSETQ. The CDR3 consists of 14 residues. The CDR3 DNA is TGCGCCAGCAGCCTTAGGACGGCCGACGGGGAGCTGTTTTTT. Amino acids: CASSLRTADGELFF.

This clone has a single count. One end of the junction varies from germline; a read error may be responsible. The chain combines TRBV4-2 with TRBJ2-3, with 7 bases identical to TRBD1. This CDR3 spans 13 amino acids. CDR1 is LGHNA and CDR2 is YNFKEQ in the germline V gene. The CDR3 reads CASSQDLTDRLVF. The CDR3 region has the DNA TGTGCCAGCAGCCAAGATCTCACGGACAGGCTTGTTTTT.

CDR3 nucleotide sequence: TGTGCCAGCAGCGTAAGGGCGGGACCCAACAATGAGCAGTTCTTC. This gives the protein CASSVRAGPNNEQFF. This rearrangement joins TRBV9 to TRBJ2-1; D perhaps matches TRBD2 (6 bases). V lost 1 base and J 5 bases, leaving 13 bases between the germline ends. This CDR3 is built from 15 residues. The germline CDR1 and CDR2 sequences are SGDLS and YYNGEE.

V and J are TRBV4-1 and TRBJ2-1; TRBD2 matches at 10 bases. The CDR3 extends over 15 amino acids. With 3 bases clipped from V and 7 bases from J, the junction kept 6 bases outside the gene matches. The germline CDR1 and CDR2 sequences are MGHRA and YSYEKL. The CDR3 sequence is CASSQPSGSRNEQFF. The CDR3 bases are TGCGCCAGCAGCCAGCCTAGCGGGAGTAGGAATGAGCAGTTCTTC.

This clone was detected once. The chain employs TRBV27 and TRBJ2-4; D is perhaps TRBD2 (7 bases). V lost 4 bases and J lost 6, with 16 bases in between. In germline, CDR1 is MNHEY, CDR2 SMNVEV (reference sequence). The length of the CDR3 is 15 residues. Written as DNA, the CDR3 is TGTGCCAGCAGTTCCCGTAACAGGGAGGGAAACATTCAGTACTTC. Translated, it gives CASSSRNREGNIQYF.

The V call is TRBV2, the J call TRBJ1-1, with a tentative D call TRBD1 (6 bases). CDR1 is SNHLY, CDR2 FYNNEI, per germline. The CDR3 sequence is 15 residues long. The germline V and J ends were trimmed by 3 bases and 4 bases, with 15 bases remaining between them. In DNA form, the CDR3 reads TGTGCCAGCAGTGATACCGGGACACTGAGCACTGAAGCTTTCTTT. Its protein is CASSDTGTLSTEAFF.

A note on this clone: Other DNA sequences in this specimen translate into the identical CDR3. The chain is built from TRBV18 and TRBJ1-1; tentatively, D is TRBD1 (6 bases). The CDR3 is made up of 13 amino acids. Germline V gene data show CDR1 as KGHSH and CDR2 as LQKENI. The V end was cut by 4 bases, the J end by 2 bases, with 8 bases between. In nucleotides, the CDR3 is TGTGCCAGCTCACAGGGGGTTAACACTGAAGCTTTCTTT. Encoded protein: CASSQGVNTEAFF.

The chain employs TRBV9 and TRBJ2-2; 11 bases are shared with TRBD2. This CDR3 has 17 residues. The V segment lost 4 bases and the J segment 1 base; nucleotides outside the gene matches: 6. The germline gives CDR1 SGDLS, CDR2 YYNGEE. In DNA form, the CDR3 reads TGTGCCAGCAGCTCAAGGGGGACTAGCGGGAACACCGGGGAGCTGTTTTTT. It translates to CASSSRGTSGNTGELFF.

This clone appeared a few times. J is TRBJ1-2 and V is TRBV19, with unresolved D. In germline, CDR1 is LNHDA, CDR2 SQIVND (reference sequence). The length of the CDR3 is 15 residues. Trimming took off 0 bases at V and 1 base at J, with 9 bases between the two ends. CDR3 nucleotide sequence: TGTGCCAGTAGTATAGATCAGCAGGTTAACTATGGCTACACCTTC. Translated, it gives CASSIDQQVNYGYTF. The full variable domain, in which reference TRBV19 and TRBJ1-2 provide the parts outside the CDR3, is DGGITQSPKYLFRKEGQNVTLSCEQNLNHDAMYWYRQDPGQGLRLIYYSQIVNDFQKGDIAEGYSVSREKKESFPLTVTSAQKNPTAFYLCASSIDQQVNYGYTFGSGTRLTVV.

The chain combines TRBV27 with TRBJ2-3; D not certain. This CDR3 spans 13 amino acids. Germline V gene data show CDR1 as MNHEY and CDR2 as SMNVEV (reference sequence). Trimming took 6 bases from V and 7 from J, leaving 14 bases between them. In DNA, the CDR3 is TGTGCCAGCAGGACCCTAACCACGAATACGCAGTATTTT. Translation gives CASRTLTTNTQYF.

This clone was counted between two and nine times. V is TRBV7-8 and J is TRBJ2-7; the match to TRBD2 covers 7 bases. This CDR3 region has 17 residues. Germline V gene lookup returns CDR1 SGHVS and CDR2 FQNEAQ. J was trimmed by 3 bases and V by 2 bases; bases with no gene match: 13. The CDR3 region is CASSLYRASGTNYEQYF. In DNA form, the CDR3 reads TGTGCCAGCAGCTTATATAGGGCTAGCGGAACGAACTACGAGCAGTACTTC.

The chain has TRBV4-1 and TRBJ2-5; TRBD2 aligns across 8 bases. With 0 bases clipped from V and 5 bases from J, the junction kept 14 bases outside the gene matches. Germline values: CDR1 MGHRA, CDR2 YSYEKL. The CDR3 runs 18 residues. CDR3 protein: CASSQERVAAGVGETQYF. For the CDR3, the DNA is TGCGCCAGCAGCCAAGAAAGAGTTGCAGCGGGAGTCGGGGAGACCCAGTACTTC.

This chain uses TRBV6-5 with TRBJ2-5; 8 nucleotides match TRBD1. With V trimmed by 6 bases and J by 2 bases, 5 bases remained unmatched. The V gene's germline CDR1 is MNHEY and CDR2 SVGAGI. The CDR3 runs 14 residues. In DNA form, the CDR3 reads TGTGCCAGCAGCCCCTACAGGGGGCAAGAGACCCAGTACTTC. Its protein product is CASSPYRGQETQYF.

The CDR3 DNA sequence: TGCGCCAGCAGCCCGGGGACGACCTTCCAAGAGACCCAGTACTTC. This sequence encodes CASSPGTTFQETQYF. The chain links TRBV5-1 to TRBJ2-5; either TRBD1 or TRBD2 may fit D (5 bases each). The V gene lost 4 bases and the J gene lost 1 base, with 14 bases spanning the gap. Germline values: CDR1 SGHRS, CDR2 YFSETQ. The length of the CDR3 is 15 residues.

The chain has TRBV30 and TRBJ2-7, with a tentative D call TRBD1 (5 bases). Germline CDR1 and CDR2: GTSNPN and SVGIG (reference sequence). The CDR3 is 12 amino acids. The V end lost 2 bases, the J end lost 5 bases, and 10 bases lay between the germline ends. CDR3 nucleotide sequence: TGTGCCTGGAGTCCCAGGGTCAACGAGCAGTACTTC. Its translation is CAWSPRVNEQYF.

This clone appeared a few times. The gene calls are TRBV5-6 and TRBJ2-3, with 8 bases that match TRBD2. V lost 4 bases, J lost 3 bases, and 7 bases stayed unmatched. From germline, CDR1 is SGHDT and CDR2 YYEEEE. The CDR3 contains 15 residues. The CDR3, as DNA: TGTGCCAGCAGCAAAGAGCGGGAGACGACAGATACGCAGTATTTT. Protein sequence: CASSKERETTDTQYF.